A single sample gave rise to the 7 T cell receptor beta chains below, sequenced in a study of cytomegalovirus exposure and HLA in healthy donors. This PCR relied on a set of 60 Vbeta primers and 13 Jbeta primers. The assay was immunoSEQ multiplex PCR, and TCRdb's table has in-frame clones only and misses some. The table has approximately 120,000 clones, over 60% seen once; the top ten hold 1.9%. Specimen: PBMCs. These receptors all come from a man aged 50 or older in good health and CMV-seronegative.

The genes are TRBV11-2 and TRBJ1-1; D call uncertain. Deletions cut 0 bases from V and 8 bases from J, with 7 bases between. Per germline, CDR1 SGHAT and CDR2 FQNNGV. This CDR3 has 12 amino acids. The CDR3 protein is CASSLDMLEAFF. The CDR3 region has the DNA TGTGCCAGCAGCTTAGATATGTTGGAAGCTTTCTTT.

In DNA, the CDR3 is TGTGCCAGCAGTCCCTCATTAGGGGTCACTGAAGCTTTCTTT. Translated: CASSPSLGVTEAFF. The rearrangement uses TRBV28 and TRBJ1-1, with D possibly TRBD1 on 5 matching bases. Germline CDR1 and CDR2: MDHEN and SYDVKM. Trimming shortened V by 5 bases and J by 4 bases, and 14 bases separated the two germline ends. The CDR3 runs 14 residues.

This clone was detected only once. This rearrangement joins TRBV7-9 to TRBJ1-1; no clear D gene. The CDR3 extends over 13 amino acids. V was shortened by 6 bases and J by 4 bases, with 12 bases between the two germline ends. From germline, CDR1 is SEHNR and CDR2 FQNEAQ (reference sequence). The CDR3 coding sequence is TGTGCCAGCAGTCAAGATGGGAGCACTGAAGCTTTCTTT. This sequence encodes CASSQDGSTEAFF.

This chain links TRBV6-5 with TRBJ1-2, with a weak D call TRBD1 (5 bases). Germline loops: CDR1 MNHEY, CDR2 SVGAGI. The V end was cut by 4 bases, the J end by 1 base, with 16 bases between. This CDR3 is 16 amino acids long. The CDR3 loop is CASSSALTENNYGYTF. CDR3 DNA sequence: TGTGCCAGCAGTTCCGCTCTGACAGAGAATAACTATGGCTACACCTTC.

This rearrangement joins TRBV28 to TRBJ1-4; no clear D gene. Per the germline V gene, CDR1 is MDHEN and CDR2 is SYDVKM. The CDR3 is 11 residues long. Trimming stripped 6 bases from V and 10 bases from J, with 9 bases between. The CDR3 loop reads CASRQAVKLFF. The CDR3 DNA follows: TGTGCCAGCAGGCAAGCGGTAAAACTGTTTTTT. The complete variable domain, with remaining parts taken from reference TRBV28 and TRBJ1-4, reads DVKVTQSSRYLVKRTGEKVFLECVQDMDHENMFWYRQDPGLGLRLIYFSYDVKMKEKGDIPEGYSVSREKKERFSLILESASTNQTSMYLCASRQAVKLFFGSGTQLSVL.

V usage is TRBV6-1 and J usage is TRBJ1-4; tentatively, D is TRBD1 (5 bases). The length of the CDR3 is 14 residues. V was trimmed by 5 bases and J by 8 bases, leaving 15 bases between them. The germline CDR1 and CDR2 sequences are MNHNS and SASEGT. CDR3 protein: CASSLDNASEKLFF. Here the CDR3 DNA reads TGTGCCAGCAGTTTGGACAACGCGTCGGAAAAACTGTTTTTT.

This clone was seen just once. Here the CDR3 DNA reads TGTGCCAGCAGCTTCAGAGGGACAGGGGAGTTCGGTGAGCAGTTCTTC. Translating it yields CASSFRGTGEFGEQFF. This sequence joins TRBV9 and TRBJ2-1, with 10 bases matching TRBD1. The CDR3 extends over 16 amino acids. Trimming removed 4 bases from V and 9 bases from J; junction bases left unmatched: 13. The germline V gene has CDR1 SGDLS and CDR2 YYNGEE.